A single sample gave rise to the 9 T cell receptor beta chains below, sequenced in a study of T cell repertoires in cytomegalovirus infection. MiXCR, applied by TCRdb to the reads, yields one record per CDR3 protein. This table holds about 360,000 distinct CDR3 sequences, roughly 18% found once. Sequencing was performed on PBMCs. Receptor source: a human donor in good health (CMV status not recorded). Some clones in this sample may be carry-over from other donors' samples.

This clonotype came up a few times. The chain is built from TRBV7-9 and TRBJ1-2; the match to TRBD1 covers 8 bases. Germline CDR1 SEHNR, CDR2 FQNEAQ (reference sequence). V trimming: 4 bases; J trimming: 3 bases; junction bases outside the gene matches: 4. CDR3 length: 14 amino acids. CDR3 nucleotide sequence: TGTGCCAGCAGCTCAGCAGGGGGCTACTATGGCTACACCTTC. This codes for CASSSAGGYYGYTF.

This clonotype has just a few counts. The chain combines TRBV19 with TRBJ1-4; a possible D gene is TRBD1 (5 bases). Germline V lookup: CDR1 LNHDA, CDR2 SQIVND (reference sequence). Trimming removed 4 bases from V and 8 bases from J, with 14 bases in between. The CDR3 sequence is 14 residues long. The CDR3 sequence: CASSTWGVREKLFF. The CDR3 coding sequence is TGTGCCAGTAGTACCTGGGGGGTCCGGGAAAAACTGTTTTTT.

This clonotype was recorded many times. V usage is TRBV7-6 and J usage is TRBJ2-1; 9 bases align to TRBD2. The CDR3 totals 19 residues. J gave up 5 bases and V 5 bases, and 19 bases lay outside the gene matches. Per the germline V gene, CDR1 is SGHVS and CDR2 is FNYEAQ. The CDR3 region is CASSLGGGRASRRDNEQFF. CDR3 nucleotides: TGTGCCAGCAGCCTAGGGGGCGGGAGGGCCTCGCGCCGGGACAATGAGCAGTTCTTC.

The J gene is TRBJ2-2, the V gene TRBV4-1; possible D gene TRBD1, 5 bases. Germline CDR1 and CDR2: MGHRA and YSYEKL. V lost 0 bases, J lost 7 bases, and 15 bases lay in between. The CDR3 loop spans 16 amino acids. The CDR3 sequence is CASSQEGSAGFGELFF. CDR3 in DNA: TGCGCCAGCAGCCAAGAGGGGTCCGCAGGGTTCGGGGAGCTGTTTTTT.

This clonotype was seen repeatedly, ten times or more. The chain links TRBV5-6 to TRBJ2-5; no definite D call. This CDR3 has 14 residues. With 4 bases removed from V and 5 bases from J, the gap between germline ends came to 15 bases. Germline values: CDR1 SGHDT, CDR2 YYEEEE. This CDR3 is CASSPFRRLETQYF. The CDR3 DNA sequence: TGTGCCAGCAGCCCTTTTCGGCGCTTGGAGACCCAGTACTTC.

This clonotype was seen ten or more times. V is TRBV5-6 and J is TRBJ2-1; D possibly corresponds to TRBD1 (5 bases). V shed 0 bases and J shed 3 bases, with 10 bases lying between them. Germline V gene data show CDR1 as SGHDT and CDR2 as YYEEEE. The CDR3 is 15 residues long. CDR3 nucleotides: TGTGCCAGCAGCTTGGAGGGGCGGATCTACAATGAGCAGTTCTTC. This codes for CASSLEGRIYNEQFF.

This clonotype has a count of ten or more. The rearrangement joins TRBV20-1 to TRBJ2-1, with TRBD2 identical over 9 bases. The CDR3 is 16 residues long. Germline V lookup: CDR1 DFQATT, CDR2 SNEGSKA (reference sequence). V lost 6 bases and J lost 9; bases outside the gene matches: 18. The CDR3 reads CSARGTREGLVGEQFF. The CDR3 region has the DNA TGCAGTGCCCGCGGGACGCGGGAGGGCCTTGTGGGTGAGCAGTTCTTC.

This clonotype was recorded many times. The chain carries TRBV12-5 and TRBJ2-3; no definite D call. Germline CDR1 is LGHNT and CDR2 is FRNRAP. The CDR3 consists of 20 residues. The V gene lost 7 bases and the J gene lost 3 bases, with 32 bases spanning the gap. The CDR3 loop reads CASALNPDLERARFTDTQYF. The CDR3 DNA sequence: TGTGCTAGTGCCCTTAACCCCGACTTGGAACGAGCGAGGTTTACAGATACGCAGTATTTT.

The rearrangement joins TRBV4-1 to TRBJ1-2, with 8 bases fitting TRBD1. The CDR3 covers 15 residues. Germline lookup yields CDR1 MGHRA and CDR2 YSYEKL. V gave up 4 bases and J gave up 3 bases; unmatched junction bases: 7. The CDR3 here is CASSPDREVDYGYTF. DNA of the CDR3: TGCGCCAGCAGCCCGGACAGGGAGGTCGACTATGGCTACACCTTC.